A selection of T cell receptor beta chains follows, all from one sample in a study of control samples from healthy donors and cancer patients. Libraries were prepared by immunoSEQ multiplex PCR; TCRdb keeps only in-frame clonotypes and omits some of them. The sample gives about 180,000 clones, around 94% of which show up once; about 1.4% is in the top ten. The sequenced material came from blood. The source of these receptors is a woman under 30 in good health. CDR3s include the opening cysteine and the closing phenylalanine or tryptophan. The D gene is left open where the match is weak. A clone size is listed for some rows: how often the clone was seen (once, few, many), or a class if it is expanded.

v_call: TRBV11-2
j_call: TRBJ1-2
d_call: -
clone_size: -
cdr3_nt: TGTGCCAGCAGCTTAGTCAGGGAGTCCTATGGCTACACCTTC
cdr3_aa: CASSLVRESYGYTF

v_call: TRBV7-9
j_call: TRBJ2-3
d_call: -
clone_size: -
cdr3_nt: TGTGCCAGCAGCTTAGCGCGGGGTGATACGCAGTATTTT
cdr3_aa: CASSLARGDTQYF

v_call: TRBV9
j_call: TRBJ1-3
d_call: -
clone_size: -
cdr3_nt: TGTGCCAGCAGCGTACTAGGGACCTCTGGAAACACCATATATTTT
cdr3_aa: CASSVLGTSGNTIYF

v_call: TRBV11-3
j_call: TRBJ1-3
d_call: -
clone_size: -
cdr3_nt: TGTGCCAGCAGCTTCGGCCAGGGAATTGGAAACACCATATATTTT
cdr3_aa: CASSFGQGIGNTIYF

v_call: TRBV2
j_call: TRBJ2-2
d_call: TRBD1
clone_size: once
cdr3_nt: TGTGCCAGTGACAGGGGGACGAACACCGGGGAGCTGTTTTTT
cdr3_aa: CASDRGTNTGELFF

v_call: TRBV19
j_call: TRBJ1-2
d_call: -
clone_size: -
cdr3_nt: TGTGCCAGCAAACCTCGTCAGGTCCACGGCTACACCTTC
cdr3_aa: CASKPRQVHGYTF

v_call: TRBV4-2
j_call: TRBJ1-3
d_call: -
clone_size: -
cdr3_nt: TGTGCCAGCAGCCAAGACTCCGCGAGCGGGCTTGGAAACACCATATATTTT
cdr3_aa: CASSQDSASGLGNTIYF

v_call: TRBV5-1
j_call: TRBJ1-5
d_call: -
clone_size: -
cdr3_nt: TGCGCCAGCAGCTTGATCGGGGATAGCAATCAGCCCCAGCATTTT
cdr3_aa: CASSLIGDSNQPQHF

v_call: TRBV6-5
j_call: TRBJ1-6
d_call: -
clone_size: -
cdr3_nt: TGTGCCAGCAGTTACGGCAGGGTGCATAATTCACCCCTCCACTTT
cdr3_aa: CASSYGRVHNSPLHF

v_call: TRBV5-6
j_call: TRBJ2-1
d_call: TRBD1
clone_size: once
cdr3_nt: TGTGCCAGCAGCTTGGGGGACAGGGAAATCAATGAGCAGTTCTTC
cdr3_aa: CASSLGDREINEQFF

v_call: TRBV2
j_call: TRBJ2-7
d_call: -
clone_size: -
cdr3_nt: TGTGCCAGTACCTCTCTTGAGGCAGGGTCCTACGAGCAGTACTTC
cdr3_aa: CASTSLEAGSYEQYF

v_call: TRBV28
j_call: TRBJ1-2
d_call: -
clone_size: -
cdr3_nt: TGTGCCAGCATCAACCCCCGTTCGTACACTTCTAACTATGGCTACACCTTC
cdr3_aa: CASINPRSYTSNYGYTF

v_call: TRBV6-5
j_call: TRBJ1-1
d_call: -
clone_size: -
cdr3_nt: TGTGCCAGCAGTTCTCCCTTTACAGGGAACACTGAAGCTTTCTTT
cdr3_aa: CASSSPFTGNTEAFF

v_call: TRBV6-5
j_call: TRBJ1-2
d_call: -
clone_size: -
cdr3_nt: TGTGCCAGCACCCGAATCACGGAAGTGGGGTATGGCTACACCTTC
cdr3_aa: CASTRITEVGYGYTF

v_call: TRBV2
j_call: TRBJ1-2
d_call: TRBD1
clone_size: -
cdr3_nt: TGTGCCAGCTGTATAGGGACAGGGAACTACACCTTC
cdr3_aa: CASCIGTGNYTF

v_call: TRBV25-1
j_call: TRBJ2-6
d_call: -
clone_size: -
cdr3_nt: TGTGCCAGCAGTGAGTGGCCAGGGGGAGGTGGGGCCAACGTCCTGACTTTC
cdr3_aa: CASSEWPGGGGANVLTF

v_call: TRBV19
j_call: TRBJ1-3
d_call: -
clone_size: -
cdr3_nt: TGTGCCAGTAGAAACAGGGATAGAAACACCATATATTTT
cdr3_aa: CASRNRDRNTIYF

v_call: TRBV6-1
j_call: TRBJ1-2
d_call: -
clone_size: -
cdr3_nt: TGTGCCAGCAGTGAAGGTGGCAAGCACTATGGCTACACCTTC
cdr3_aa: CASSEGGKHYGYTF

v_call: TRBV29-1
j_call: TRBJ1-2
d_call: -
clone_size: -
cdr3_nt: TGCAGCGCTACGACCGGGCATGGCTACACCTTC
cdr3_aa: CSATTGHGYTF

v_call: TRBV5-6
j_call: TRBJ1-2
d_call: TRBD1
clone_size: once
cdr3_nt: TGTGCCAGCAGCAACAGGGGAATGGGCTACACCTTC
cdr3_aa: CASSNRGMGYTF

v_call: TRBV6-6
j_call: TRBJ1-6
d_call: -
clone_size: -
cdr3_nt: TGTGCCAGCAGTCACGCGGACGGGGCGAATTCACCCCTCCACTTT
cdr3_aa: CASSHADGANSPLHF

v_call: TRBV24-1
j_call: TRBJ1-2
d_call: -
clone_size: -
cdr3_nt: TGTGCCACCAGTGATCCGGGAAGAGACTATGGCTACACCTTC
cdr3_aa: CATSDPGRDYGYTF

v_call: TRBV5-1
j_call: TRBJ1-5
d_call: TRBD1
clone_size: -
cdr3_nt: TGCGCCAGCAGCTTTGGGCCCCGGGACAGGGGGCGTCAGCCCCAGCATTTT
cdr3_aa: CASSFGPRDRGRQPQHF

v_call: TRBV11-2
j_call: TRBJ2-3
d_call: -
clone_size: once
cdr3_nt: TGTGCCAGCAGCGTGAACACAGATACGCAGTATTTT
cdr3_aa: CASSVNTDTQYF

v_call: TRBV19
j_call: TRBJ2-2
d_call: TRBD2
clone_size: -
cdr3_nt: TGTGCCAGTAGTATAGGACAGCGGGGCGGGGAGCTGTTTTTT
cdr3_aa: CASSIGQRGGELFF

v_call: TRBV2
j_call: TRBJ1-4
d_call: -
clone_size: -
cdr3_nt: TGTGCCAGCAGAAGGGATTACTTTAATGAAAAACTGTTTTTT
cdr3_aa: CASRRDYFNEKLFF

v_call: TRBV19
j_call: TRBJ2-6
d_call: -
clone_size: -
cdr3_nt: TGTGCCAGTAGCTTGAGCTCTGGGGCCAACGTCCTGACTTTC
cdr3_aa: CASSLSSGANVLTF

v_call: TRBV27
j_call: TRBJ1-5
d_call: TRBD1
clone_size: -
cdr3_nt: TGTGCCAGCAGTTTATTTCGCCCTGGGACAGGGGATCAGCCCCAGCATTTT
cdr3_aa: CASSLFRPGTGDQPQHF

v_call: TRBV3-1/TRBV3-2
j_call: TRBJ1-6
d_call: -
clone_size: -
cdr3_nt: TGTGCCAACAGCTCCTATAATTCACCCCTCCACTTT
cdr3_aa: CANSSYNSPLHF

v_call: TRBV6-6
j_call: TRBJ1-6
d_call: -
clone_size: -
cdr3_nt: TGTGCCAGCAGTTACTCGAGCAGTCGTAATTCACCCCTCCACTTT
cdr3_aa: CASSYSSSRNSPLHF

v_call: TRBV7-9
j_call: TRBJ2-7
d_call: TRBD2
clone_size: -
cdr3_nt: TGTGCCAGCAGCTTGGGGGGACTAGCGGGAGGGATCTCCTACGAGCAGTACTTC
cdr3_aa: CASSLGGLAGGISYEQYF

v_call: TRBV10-1
j_call: TRBJ1-1
d_call: -
clone_size: -
cdr3_nt: TGCGCCAGCAGAGGGACCTCCCGGGGTGAAGCTTTCTTT
cdr3_aa: CASRGTSRGEAFF

v_call: TRBV27
j_call: TRBJ1-5
d_call: -
clone_size: -
cdr3_nt: TGTGCCAGCAGTTTAGGTCCGGACAGTCTCAATCAGCCCCAGCATTTT
cdr3_aa: CASSLGPDSLNQPQHF

v_call: TRBV28
j_call: TRBJ1-3
d_call: -
clone_size: -
cdr3_nt: TGTGCCAGCAGTTACTCTGGAAACACCATATATTTT
cdr3_aa: CASSYSGNTIYF

v_call: TRBV28
j_call: TRBJ1-5
d_call: -
clone_size: -
cdr3_nt: TGTGCCAGCAACCTATCAGGGCAAGCCGGCAATCAGCCCCAGCATTTT
cdr3_aa: CASNLSGQAGNQPQHF

v_call: TRBV3-1/TRBV3-2
j_call: TRBJ1-2
d_call: TRBD1
clone_size: once
cdr3_nt: TGTGCCAGCAGTAGACAGGGAACCTATGGCTACACCTTC
cdr3_aa: CASSRQGTYGYTF

v_call: TRBV5-1
j_call: TRBJ1-3
d_call: -
clone_size: -
cdr3_nt: TGCGCCAGCAGCTTGGATCGGGTGGACTCTGGAAACACCATATATTTT
cdr3_aa: CASSLDRVDSGNTIYF

v_call: TRBV19
j_call: TRBJ1-5
d_call: -
clone_size: -
cdr3_nt: TGTGCCAGTACGAGAGTGAGGGGTCCTGATCAGCCCCAGCATTTT
cdr3_aa: CASTRVRGPDQPQHF

v_call: TRBV3-1/TRBV3-2
j_call: TRBJ2-2
d_call: TRBD2
clone_size: -
cdr3_nt: TGTGCCAGCAGACCACGGGAGGGTTGGACCGGGGAGCTGTTTTTT
cdr3_aa: CASRPREGWTGELFF

v_call: TRBV28
j_call: TRBJ2-5
d_call: -
clone_size: -
cdr3_nt: TGTGCCAGCAGTTTATGGGGGACGGTACTAAGCGAGACCCAGTACTTC
cdr3_aa: CASSLWGTVLSETQYF

v_call: TRBV5-1
j_call: TRBJ1-5
d_call: TRBD1
clone_size: -
cdr3_nt: TGCGCCAGCAGCGCACAGGGGGGCCATCAGCCCCAGCATTTT
cdr3_aa: CASSAQGGHQPQHF

v_call: TRBV18
j_call: TRBJ2-7
d_call: -
clone_size: few
cdr3_nt: TGTGCCAGCTCACCACTCTCGAGGGAGCCCCCCTACGAGCAGTACTTC
cdr3_aa: CASSPLSREPPYEQYF

v_call: TRBV5-4
j_call: TRBJ2-3
d_call: TRBD2
clone_size: -
cdr3_nt: TGTGCCAGCAGCACCCCGAGCGGGGGGGCCTCGACGCAGTATTTT
cdr3_aa: CASSTPSGGASTQYF

v_call: TRBV19
j_call: TRBJ2-3
d_call: -
clone_size: -
cdr3_nt: TGTGCCAGTAGTATCCGCAGGTATACAGATACGCAGTATTTT
cdr3_aa: CASSIRRYTDTQYF

v_call: TRBV2
j_call: TRBJ1-5
d_call: -
clone_size: -
cdr3_nt: TGTGCCAGCAGTGGGGAGGAGAATCAGCCCCAGCATTTT
cdr3_aa: CASSGEENQPQHF

v_call: TRBV19
j_call: TRBJ2-7
d_call: -
clone_size: -
cdr3_nt: TGTGCCAGCTCTCCCGGGGGAGGCGAGCAGTACTTC
cdr3_aa: CASSPGGGEQYF